The rows below give T cell receptor beta chains drawn from one sample of a study of T-cell reconstitution after alpha-beta-depleted transplantation in children. TCRdb re-analysed the PCR reads in MiXCR, keeping a single row per CDR3 protein. The table lists 65,000 to 85,000 distinct CDR3 sequences, 9.5% to 13% of them singletons. The sequenced sample was PBMCs, obtained before TCRalphabeta/CD19-depleted stem cell transplant. These receptors were collected from a boy aged 10-17 years with acute myeloid leukemia, due to receive a stem cell transplant. Each CDR3 is given with its conserved first and last residue. Fields, in order: V gene, J gene, D gene, clone size, CDR3 DNA, CDR3 protein. D genes are given only for firm matches. Size values are once, few and many counts, or a class for expanded clones, and some rows have none.

>TRBV20-1|TRBJ2-3|-|few
TGCAGTACCGAATCCGGGTCGAGGGAGAAGGATACGCAGTATTTT
CSTESGSREKDTQYF
>TRBV11-2|TRBJ1-2|-|many
TGTGCCAGCAGCTTAGGGGGGCGTCTCTCTGACCTTGGCTACACCTTC
CASSLGGRLSDLGYTF
>TRBV11-2|TRBJ2-2|-|many
TGTGCCAGCAGCCAGACTACCCTCGGCGGGGAGCTGTTTTTT
CASSQTTLGGELFF
>TRBV7-9|TRBJ1-5|-|many
TGTGCCAGCAGCTTCGAGGGCCGGGGTCAGCCCCAGCATTTT
CASSFEGRGQPQHF
>TRBV29-1|TRBJ2-1|-|many
TGCAGCGCCGTCGTCGGTTTAGGGCAGTTCTTC
CSAVVGLGQFF
>TRBV20-1|TRBJ2-1|-|many
TGCAGTGCTATAGGGCAGGCCATTGGCAATGAGCAGTTCTTC
CSAIGQAIGNEQFF
>TRBV7-6|TRBJ1-4|-|few
TGTGCCAGCAGCTTATTGTCGGGATCGACTAATGAAAAACTGTTTTTT
CASSLLSGSTNEKLFF
>TRBV12-3/TRBV12-4|TRBJ1-6|-|many
TGTGCCAGCAGTCTCAGGGGATTTAGGAATTCACCCCTCCACTTT
CASSLRGFRNSPLHF
>TRBV29-1|TRBJ2-1|-|many
TGCAGCGCCGTGGACAGAATTTCCTACAATGAGCAGTTCTTC
CSAVDRISYNEQFF
>TRBV20-1|TRBJ2-1|TRBD1|many
TGCAGTGCTAGTGGCGCTGTACAGGGGATGGATGAGCAGTTCTTC
CSASGAVQGMDEQFF
>TRBV27|TRBJ1-4|-|many
TGTGCCAGCAGTTTGTTTTACAGGTCCGATGAAAAACTGTTTTTT
CASSLFYRSDEKLFF
>TRBV12-3/TRBV12-4|TRBJ1-3|TRBD1|many
TGTGGCGAAACAGGGGACGGAAACACCATATATTTT
CGETGDGNTIYF
>TRBV20-1|TRBJ2-5|TRBD2|many
TGCAGTGCTAGAGACCCCCTGACTAGCGGGGTATCGGAGACCCAGTACTTC
CSARDPLTSGVSETQYF
>TRBV11-1|TRBJ2-5|-|many
TGTGCCAGCAGCTTACAAGGGATGGAGACCCAGTACTTC
CASSLQGMETQYF
>TRBV5-6|TRBJ2-7|TRBD1|many
TGTGCCAGCAGCTTGTTCGACAGGGGGTCCTACGAGCAGTACTTC
CASSLFDRGSYEQYF
>TRBV7-9|TRBJ2-7|-|-
TGTGCTAGCAAAACGAAAGACTCCTACGAGCAGTACTTC
CASKTKDSYEQYF
>TRBV25-1|TRBJ2-1|-|many
TGTGCCAGCACCACCTCCCCGGGACAAAAAATGAGCTCCTACAATGAGCAGTTCTTC
CASTTSPGQKMSSYNEQFF
>TRBV29-1|TRBJ2-1|-|-
TGCAGCGTCCCGGGCAGCAATGAGCAGTTCTTC
CSVPGSNEQFF
>TRBV5-4|TRBJ2-5|-|many
TGTGCCAGCAGCCTTGGACTTCAAGAGACCCAGTACTTC
CASSLGLQETQYF
>TRBV5-6|TRBJ2-5|TRBD2|few
TGTGCCAGCAGCCGGACTAGCGGGGCAGAGACCCAGTACTTC
CASSRTSGAETQYF
>TRBV25-1|TRBJ2-3|-|many
TGTGCCAGCAGTGAATCGCGACCAGGGGTGGTCGGAGATACGCAGTATTTT
CASSESRPGVVGDTQYF
>TRBV4-1|TRBJ2-3|TRBD1|-
TGCGCCAGCAGCCAGACAGGGGTTGTGGCAGATACGCAGTATTTT
CASSQTGVVADTQYF
>TRBV20-1|TRBJ1-1|-|many
TGCATGAACAGGTTGGACACTGAAGCTTTCTTT
CMNRLDTEAFF
>TRBV29-1|TRBJ1-1|-|many
TGCAGCGTTGTCTGGCTCCCCGGGATAGCACCGAACACTGAAGCTTTCTTT
CSVVWLPGIAPNTEAFF
>TRBV7-2|TRBJ2-1|-|many
TGTGCCAGCAGCTCTTCGGGACTTTCTAATGAGCAGTTCTTC
CASSSSGLSNEQFF
>TRBV6-6|TRBJ2-3|TRBD1|many
TGTGCCAGCAGTTCGACAGGGGCCGGTACGCAGTATTTT
CASSSTGAGTQYF
>TRBV29-1|TRBJ2-2|-|many
TGCAGCGTCGGAAGGGAAACCGCCGGGGAGCTGTTTTTT
CSVGRETAGELFF
>TRBV7-2|TRBJ2-1|-|few
TGTGCCAGCAGCTTTTCCTACAATGAGCAGTTCTTC
CASSFSYNEQFF
>TRBV10-3|TRBJ1-2|-|many
TGTGCCATCAAACACAGGGAAGGCTATGGCTACACCTTC
CAIKHREGYGYTF
>TRBV20-1|TRBJ2-7|-|many
TGCAGTGCCTGGGCAGGCTCCTACGAGCAGTACTTC
CSAWAGSYEQYF
>TRBV20-1|TRBJ2-3|TRBD2|many
TGCAGTGCTAATAGCGGGGCTAGCACAGATACGCAGTATTTT
CSANSGASTDTQYF
>TRBV10-2|TRBJ1-2|TRBD1|-
TGCGCCAGCAGTGATTCGGACAGGGTGGAGGGCTACACCTTC
CASSDSDRVEGYTF
>TRBV11-1|TRBJ2-1|-|-
TGTGCCAGCAGCTTAGAGGGTTATGTTTCCAGCTCCTACAATGAGCAGTTCTTC
CASSLEGYVSSSYNEQFF
>TRBV7-6|TRBJ2-2|TRBD2|-
TGTGCCAGCAGCTCACGGGAGGCCGGGGGCGGGGAGCTGTTTTTT
CASSSREAGGGELFF